This T cell receptor (beta chain) was found in a study of blood T cells in healthy people across ages. Next came a second PCR, run for about 7 to 12 cycles, which used a sample-barcoded 5' primer along with a J-beta primer mix. Carrying 12 random nucleotides, a template-switch adaptor labeled each individual cDNA molecule. TCRdb fed the 5' RACE reads into MiXCR, producing one record per CDR3 protein. The table shows roughly 640,000 distinct CDR3 sequences, with 25% to 30% occurring only once. As to this clonotype: This sequence may be a read error, since a much larger clone differs from it by one base.

From germline, CDR1 is DFQATT and CDR2 SNEGSKA (reference sequence). The CDR3 sequence is 14 residues long. The source of this sequence is a woman at least 80 years old in good health. This sequence joins TRBV20-1 and TRBJ2-1; no definite D call. Gene TRBJ2-7 matches the end of the DNA better, so the J call may be wrong. The sample was blood. The DNA of the CDR3 is TGCAGTGCTAGTTCGGTCGGCAGTTACAATGAGCAGTACTTC. It yields the protein CSASSVGSYNEQYF.